The 17 T cell receptor beta chains below all came from one sample that was sequenced in a study of cytomegalovirus exposure and HLA in healthy donors. A multiplex PCR was run with 60 Vbeta primers and 13 Jbeta primers. Method: immunoSEQ multiplex PCR; TCRdb's copy keeps in-frame clones and lacks some. The repertoire table contains under 65,000 clones. Material: PBMCs. Every receptor here comes from a woman in her late teens or twenties in good health and CMV-seronegative.

CDR3 protein: CASSGKGATWAFF. The CDR3 DNA reads as TGTGCCAGCAGCGGAAAGGGGGCGACTTGGGCTTTCTTT. The chain combines TRBV9 with TRBJ1-1; 7 nucleotides align to TRBD1. With V trimmed by 3 bases and J by 11 bases, 10 bases remained unmatched. Germline CDR1 reads SGDLS; CDR2 reads YYNGEE. The CDR3 totals 13 residues. Together with reference TRBV9 and TRBJ1-1, the CDR3 gives the full variable domain: DSGVTQTPKHLITATGQRVTLRCSPRSGDLSVYWYQQSLDQGLQFLIQYYNGEERAKGNILERFSAQQFPDLHSELNLSSLELGDSALYFCASSGKGATWAFFGQGTRLTVV.

CDR3 sequence reads: CASYAQNYGYTF. The CDR3 DNA reads TGTGCCAGCTACGCACAGAACTATGGCTACACCTTC. V usage is TRBV10-3 and J usage is TRBJ1-2; D not resolved. Trimming took off 10 bases at V and 2 bases at J, with 11 bases between the two ends. Germline V lookup: CDR1 ENHRY, CDR2 SYGVKD. This CDR3 contains 12 residues.

The chain has TRBV29-1 and TRBJ2-7; tentatively, D is TRBD1 (5 bases). The CDR3 is 13 residues long. V was pared by 3 bases and J by 1 base, with 10 bases between. Germline CDR1 and CDR2: SQVTM and ANQGSEA. CDR3 sequence (DNA): TGCAGCGTTGACGATCAGGGTTCCTACGAGCAGTACTTC. Translating it yields CSVDDQGSYEQYF.

The chain links TRBV18 to TRBJ1-1; weak D call: TRBD1 (6 bases). This CDR3 has 14 residues. From germline, CDR1 is KGHSH and CDR2 LQKENI. V shed 6 bases and J shed 6 bases, with 17 bases lying between them. The CDR3 here is CASSTGPGDPEAFF. The CDR3 region has the DNA TGTGCCAGCTCCACAGGCCCAGGGGACCCTGAAGCTTTCTTT.

The chain uses TRBV2 and TRBJ2-7, with no clear D. The CDR3 contains 14 residues. Germline lookup yields CDR1 SNHLY and CDR2 FYNNEI. Trimming took 0 bases from V and 2 from J, leaving 8 bases between them. CDR3 in amino acids: CASSEALNTYEQYF. Written as DNA, the CDR3 is TGTGCCAGCAGTGAAGCGCTGAACACCTACGAGCAGTACTTC.

The chain recombines TRBV4-1 with TRBJ1-2; the match to TRBD1 covers 7 bases. The CDR3 extends over 15 amino acids. Trimming cost V 2 bases and J 6 bases; bases outside gene matches: 9. Looked up from germline, CDR1 is MGHRA and CDR2 is YSYEKL. CDR3 protein: CASSQLQGQLHGYTF. CDR3 DNA: TGCGCCAGCAGCCAACTACAGGGACAGTTGCATGGCTACACCTTC.

The chain has TRBV5-1 and TRBJ2-1; D is perhaps TRBD2 (5 bases). The CDR3 spans 16 residues. The V end lost 0 bases, the J end lost 7 bases, and 17 bases lay between the germline ends. Germline CDR1 reads SGHRS; CDR2 reads YFSETQ. The CDR3 spells CASSLDRATSYNEQFF. The CDR3 DNA reads as TGCGCCAGCAGCTTGGATAGGGCTACTAGTTATAATGAGCAGTTCTTC. Full variable domain (remainder filled in from reference TRBV5-1 and TRBJ2-1): KAGVTQTPRYLIKTRGQQVTLSCSPISGHRSVSWYQQTPGQGLQFLFEYFSETQRNKGNFPGRFSGRQFSNSRSEMNVSTLELGDSALYLCASSLDRATSYNEQFFGPGTRLTVL.

This rearrangement joins TRBV5-4 to TRBJ2-3; possible D gene TRBD2, 6 bases. Germline V gives CDR1 SGHNT, CDR2 YYREEE (reference sequence). The V and J ends lost 2 bases and 0 bases respectively, with 10 bases between them. This CDR3 comprises 15 residues. The CDR3 coding sequence is TGTGCCAGCAGCTTTAGCGGAGGGAGCACAGATACGCAGTATTTT. Amino acids: CASSFSGGSTDTQYF.

The chain couples TRBV21-1 to TRBJ2-7; the D call in the table, TRBD1, was not verified against the DNA. TRBV21-1 is an annotated pseudogene. This CDR3 is built from 15 residues. The CDR3 nucleotides read TGTGCCAGCAGCATCGCCGGGACAGGTTCCTACGAGCAGTACTTC. It is translated as CASSIAGTGSYEQYF.

The genes are TRBV27 and TRBJ2-7, with a weak D call TRBD2 (6 bases). The V gene lost 3 bases and the J gene lost 2 bases, with 26 bases spanning the gap. Germline V gene lookup returns CDR1 MNHEY and CDR2 SMNVEV (reference sequence). The CDR3 is 19 amino acids. CDR3 nucleotides: TGTGCCAGCAGTTTCGTTCCGCCGGCGGGACCGAAGACAACCTACGAGCAGTACTTC. Protein product: CASSFVPPAGPKTTYEQYF.

The V and J genes are TRBV10-2 and TRBJ1-4; maybe TRBD1 (5 bases). Germline CDR1 is WSHSY and CDR2 is SAAADI. Trimming shortened V by 8 bases and J by 5 bases, and 18 bases separated the two germline ends. The CDR3 covers 15 residues. Here the CDR3 reads CASGKRGHSNEKLFF. CDR3 DNA: TGCGCCAGCGGGAAGCGGGGCCATTCAAATGAAAAACTGTTTTTT.

The V gene is TRBV11-3, the J gene TRBJ2-7; 7 positions match TRBD1. The CDR3 runs to 14 residues. Germline values: CDR1 SGHNT, CDR2 YENEEA. V shed 5 bases, J shed 2 bases, and the junction held 6 bases outside the gene matches. As DNA, the CDR3 is TGTGCCAGCAGCCGCACACAGGGGACCTACGAGCAGTACTTC. This encodes CASSRTQGTYEQYF.

The rearrangement links TRBV29-1 to TRBJ1-1; D perhaps matches TRBD1 (6 bases). The length of the CDR3 is 16 residues. Germline V CDR1 and CDR2: SQVTM, ANQGSEA. Trimming shortened V by 4 bases and J by 5 bases, and 23 bases separated the two germline ends. The chain's CDR3 is CSVVKRAGLGATEAFF. CDR3 DNA: TGCAGCGTTGTGAAGAGAGCGGGACTGGGGGCTACTGAAGCTTTCTTT.

The chain is built from TRBV9 and TRBJ2-1; TRBD2 aligns across 9 bases. Germline values: CDR1 SGDLS, CDR2 YYNGEE. Trimming removed 4 bases from V and 9 bases from J; junction bases left unmatched: 2. The CDR3 loop spans 12 amino acids. In DNA form, the CDR3 reads TGTGCCAGCAGCTTAGCGGGAGCTGAGCAGTTCTTC. The encoded protein is CASSLAGAEQFF.

The CDR3 spells CASSFRENTEAFF. DNA of the CDR3: TGTGCCAGCAGTTTCAGGGAGAACACTGAAGCTTTCTTT. The chain combines TRBV6-5 with TRBJ1-1, with D perhaps matching TRBD1 (5 bases). The CDR3 runs 13 residues. From germline, CDR1 is MNHEY and CDR2 SVGAGI. Trimming left V 4 bases short and J 1 base short, with 7 bases between.

The V gene is TRBV30, the J gene TRBJ2-7, with D possibly being TRBD1 (6 bases). The CDR3 is 11 residues long. Trimming took off 2 bases at V and 12 bases at J, with 14 bases between the two ends. Germline assignment: CDR1 GTSNPN and CDR2 SVGIG (reference sequence). The CDR3 DNA reads as TGTGCCTGGAGTCAGACTACAGGGCGGTACTTC. It is translated as CAWSQTTGRYF.

The chain recombines TRBV5-1 with TRBJ2-3, with TRBD1 as a possible D gene (5 bases). Trimming left V 4 bases short and J 9 bases short, with 18 bases between. Germline CDR1 and CDR2: SGHRS and YFSETQ. The CDR3 extends over 14 amino acids. CDR3 in DNA: TGCGCCAGCAGCCCGGATAGCTTGGGGCGGACGCAGTATTTT. It is translated as CASSPDSLGRTQYF.